These 8 T cell receptor beta chains were all obtained from the same sample, sequenced in a study of T-cell memory formation after mild COVID-19. Using its own MiXCR run on the 5' RACE reads, TCRdb lists one record per CDR3 protein. Of 250,000 to 300,000 distinct CDR3 sequences in the sample, 15% to 20% were seen once. The sample comprised PBMCs or a T cell subset sorted from them (not recorded which). The receptors derive from a young man who had mild COVID-19 (a few samples of this study predate the infection). Cell type and time point are not known.

The sample holds many counts of this clonotype. This chain connects TRBV7-8 to TRBJ1-4, with D hard to call. The germline V and J ends were trimmed by 4 bases and 8 bases, with 14 bases remaining between them. The CDR3 loop spans 14 amino acids. Germline values: CDR1 SGHVS, CDR2 FQNEAQ. The DNA for the CDR3 is TGTGCCAGCAGCTCGAGGAGCATTGGAGAAAAACTGTTTTTT. Its translation: CASSSRSIGEKLFF.

J is TRBJ2-3 and V is TRBV27; D gene ambiguous. The CDR3 sequence is 13 residues long. Trimming pared 5 bases from V and 4 bases from J, leaving 10 bases between. In germline, CDR1 is MNHEY, CDR2 SMNVEV (reference sequence). CDR3 DNA: TGTGCCAGCAGTACCACCCGGGCAGATACGCAGTATTTT. It translates to CASSTTRADTQYF.

This clonotype was counted many times. The rearrangement uses TRBV7-2 and TRBJ1-1; D remains ambiguous. The CDR3 contains 11 residues. Germline-derived CDR1 and CDR2 are SGHTA and FQGNSA. Trimming stripped 6 bases from V and 8 bases from J, with 10 bases between. CDR3 nucleotides: TGTGCCAGCAGTTTCCTCGGGGAAGCTTTCTTT. Encoded protein: CASSFLGEAFF.

This clonotype was counted only a few times. The CDR3 reads CSVWGYEQYV. The CDR3 DNA reads as TGCAGCGTTTGGGGATACGAGCAGTACGTC. The chain has TRBV29-1 and TRBJ2-7; D is unresolved. CDR1 and CDR2 from the germline V gene are SQVTM and ANQGSEA. The V gene lost 5 bases and the J gene lost 4 bases, with 6 bases spanning the gap. The CDR3 is 10 residues long.

This chain connects TRBV6-5 to TRBJ2-7, with unresolved D. The V end was cut by 2 bases, the J end by 5 bases, with 16 bases between. The CDR3 sequence is 15 residues long. Looked up from germline, CDR1 is MNHEY and CDR2 is SVGAGI. CDR3 coding DNA: TGTGCCAGCAGTTACACGAACCGAGCCTGGGACGAGCAGTACTTC. This gives the protein CASSYTNRAWDEQYF.

This clonotype was seen a handful of times. The chain is built from TRBV5-1 and TRBJ1-2, with D hard to call. Germline values: CDR1 SGHRS, CDR2 YFSETQ. Trimming removed 3 bases from V and 3 bases from J, with 6 bases in between. The CDR3 sequence is 12 residues long. The CDR3, as DNA: TGCGCCAGCAGCTCTGGGGACTATGGCTACACCTTC. The encoded protein is CASSSGDYGYTF.

This clonotype has ten or more counts. CDR3 DNA: TGTGCCAGCAGCCTAGGCACTAGCAATGAGCAGTTCTTC. This sequence encodes CASSLGTSNEQFF. This sequence joins TRBV7-2 and TRBJ2-1; D might be TRBD2 (5 bases). The CDR3 is 13 residues long. Germline V gene sequence: CDR1 SGHTA, CDR2 FQGNSA. Trimming cost V 5 bases and J 6 bases, with 11 bases left between them.

This clonotype was counted many times. The DNA for the CDR3 is TGTGCCAGCAGAGTACTAGCGGGGTTAGGGGATGAGCAGTTCTTC. Translation gives CASRVLAGLGDEQFF. The chain combines TRBV7-2 with TRBJ2-1; 10 bases fit TRBD2. The germline CDR1 and CDR2 sequences are SGHTA and FQGNSA. V was pared by 6 bases and J by 8 bases, with 10 bases of the junction left unmatched. The CDR3 extends over 15 amino acids.